Listed here are 2 T cell receptor beta chains from one sample, sequenced in a study of cytomegalovirus exposure and HLA in healthy donors. The PCR made use of 60 Vbeta and 13 Jbeta primers. The assay was immunoSEQ multiplex PCR, and TCRdb's table has in-frame clones only and misses some. The sample carries under 55,000 clones, around 70% recorded once. Input material: PBMCs. These receptors were collected from a man between 18 and 35 years old in good health and CMV-seronegative.

The chain links TRBV28 to TRBJ2-3; weak D call: TRBD2 (5 bases). The V end lost 7 bases, the J end lost 3 bases, and 14 bases lay between the germline ends. Germline lookup yields CDR1 MDHEN and CDR2 SYDVKM. CDR3 size: 14 residues. The chain's CDR3 is CASKSGVRTDTQYF. DNA of the CDR3: TGTGCCAGCAAATCCGGGGTGAGGACAGATACGCAGTATTTT. Combining the CDR3 with reference TRBV28 and TRBJ2-3 gives the whole variable domain DVKVTQSSRYLVKRTGEKVFLECVQDMDHENMFWYRQDPGLGLRLIYFSYDVKMKEKGDIPEGYSVSREKKERFSLILESASTNQTSMYLCASKSGVRTDTQYFGPGTRLTVL.

The CDR3 loop is CASSSSSYEQYF. The DNA of the CDR3 is TGTGCCAGCAGCTCGAGCTCCTACGAGCAGTACTTC. The chain is built from TRBV5-6 and TRBJ2-7; D is uncertain. V was clipped by 3 bases and J by 0 bases, with 4 bases between them. From germline, CDR1 is SGHDT and CDR2 YYEEEE. The CDR3 spans 12 residues.